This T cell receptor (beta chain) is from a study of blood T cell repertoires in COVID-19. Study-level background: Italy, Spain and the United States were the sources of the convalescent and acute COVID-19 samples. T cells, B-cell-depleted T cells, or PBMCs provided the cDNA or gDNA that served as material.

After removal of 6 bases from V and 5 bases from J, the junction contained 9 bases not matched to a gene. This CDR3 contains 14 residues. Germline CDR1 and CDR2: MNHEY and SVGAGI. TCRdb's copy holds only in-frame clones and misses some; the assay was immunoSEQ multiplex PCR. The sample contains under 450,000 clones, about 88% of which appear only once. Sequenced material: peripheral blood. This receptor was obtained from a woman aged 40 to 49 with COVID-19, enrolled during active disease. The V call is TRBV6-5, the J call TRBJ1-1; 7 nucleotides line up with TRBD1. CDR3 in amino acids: CASSHRQGRTEAFF. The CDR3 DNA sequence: TGTGCCAGCAGCCATAGACAGGGCAGGACTGAAGCTTTCTTT.